This note documents a single T cell receptor beta chain sequence. Antigen: not known. This specimen comes from a study of blood T cells in healthy people across ages. Study-wide context: Template switching recovered approximately one barcoded beta molecule for every two T cells.

Peripheral blood, roughly 9.3 milliliters per donor, was collected. CDR3 length equals 13 residues. Looked up from germline, CDR1 is GTSNPN and CDR2 is SVGIG (reference sequence). With 7 bases removed from V and 4 bases from J, the gap between germline ends came to 13 bases. PCR was performed a second time for roughly 7 to 12 cycles using a sample-barcoded 5' primer and a J-beta primer mix. TCRdb ran MiXCR on the 5' RACE reads and lists one entry per CDR3 protein. The repertoire includes some 900,000 distinct CDR3 sequences, about 44% of them detected once, and about an eighth sits in the top ten. General observations from the study: Using unsorted PBMCs precluded a conclusive naive versus antigen-experienced comparison.

The chain links TRBV30 to TRBJ1-4; D might be TRBD1 (5 bases). Sequencing was done on a sample of blood. The receptor was isolated from a man aged 30 to 39 in good health. CDR3 nucleotides: TGTGCCTCTCCCCGGGGGGATAATGAAAAACTGTTTTTT. Translation: CASPRGDNEKLFF.